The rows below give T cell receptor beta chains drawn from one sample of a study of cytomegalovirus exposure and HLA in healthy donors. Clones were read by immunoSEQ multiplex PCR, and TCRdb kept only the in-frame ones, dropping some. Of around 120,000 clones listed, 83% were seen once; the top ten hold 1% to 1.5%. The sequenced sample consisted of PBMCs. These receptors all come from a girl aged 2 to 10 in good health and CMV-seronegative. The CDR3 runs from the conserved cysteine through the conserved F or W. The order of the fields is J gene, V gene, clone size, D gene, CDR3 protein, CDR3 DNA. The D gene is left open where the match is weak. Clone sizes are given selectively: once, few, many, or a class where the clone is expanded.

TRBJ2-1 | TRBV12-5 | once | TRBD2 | CASGPSGGYNEQFF | TGTGCTAGTGGACCTAGCGGTGGCTACAATGAGCAGTTCTTC
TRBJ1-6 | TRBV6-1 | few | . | CASSIRTRENSPLHF | TGTGCCAGCAGTATCCGGACTCGTGAGAATTCACCCCTCCACTTT
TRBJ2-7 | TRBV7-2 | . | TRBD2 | CASSLYGGAYEQYF | TGTGCCAGCAGCTTATACGGGGGGGCCTACGAGCAGTACTTC
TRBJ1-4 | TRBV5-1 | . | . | CASTSQGPTNEKLFF | TGCGCCAGCACCTCCCAGGGGCCAACTAATGAAAAACTGTTTTTT
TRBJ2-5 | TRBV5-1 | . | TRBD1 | CASSTTGEETQYF | TGCGCCAGCAGCACGACAGGGGAAGAGACCCAGTACTTC
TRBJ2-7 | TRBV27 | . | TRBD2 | CASSSTSGRALLDEQYF | TGTGCCAGCAGTTCCACTAGCGGGAGGGCGTTATTGGACGAGCAGTACTTC
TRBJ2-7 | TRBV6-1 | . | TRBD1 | CASSDPNRQGTYEQYF | TGTGCCAGCAGTGACCCGAACCGACAGGGGACTTACGAGCAGTACTTC
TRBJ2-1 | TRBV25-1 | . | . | CASSSGTHNEQFF | TGTGCCAGCAGTTCCGGGACACACAATGAGCAGTTCTTC
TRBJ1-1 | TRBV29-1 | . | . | CSVLNLNTEAFF | TGCAGCGTTCTGAACTTAAACACTGAAGCTTTCTTT
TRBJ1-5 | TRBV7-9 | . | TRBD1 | CASSQQGAQPQHF | TGTGCCAGCAGCCAACAGGGGGCACAGCCCCAGCATTTT
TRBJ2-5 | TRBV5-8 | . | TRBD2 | CATMLWGGVQETQYF | TGTGCCACGATGCTCTGGGGGGGGGTACAAGAGACCCAGTACTTC
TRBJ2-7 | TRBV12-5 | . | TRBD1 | CASGLDRGSQYF | TGTGCTAGTGGTTTGGACAGGGGATCACAGTACTTC
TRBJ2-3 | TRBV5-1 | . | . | CASSLGIVFGSMDTQYF | TGCGCCAGCAGCTTGGGAATAGTTTTCGGGAGTATGGATACGCAGTATTTT
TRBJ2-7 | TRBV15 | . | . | CATSRGRGWQYF | TGTGCCACCAGCAGAGGCAGGGGATGGCAGTACTTC
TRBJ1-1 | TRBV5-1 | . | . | CASSLASGALNTEAFF | TGCGCCAGCAGCTTGGCCTCAGGGGCCCTGAACACTGAAGCTTTCTTT
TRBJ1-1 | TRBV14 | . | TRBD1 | CASSQQGVTEAFF | TGTGCCAGCAGCCAGCAGGGGGTAACTGAAGCTTTCTTT
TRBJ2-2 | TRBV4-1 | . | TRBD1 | CASSHGQGTGELFF | TGCGCCAGCAGCCATGGACAGGGCACCGGGGAGCTGTTTTTT
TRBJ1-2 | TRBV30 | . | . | CAWSSGGYTF | TGTGCCTGGAGCTCGGGTGGCTACACCTTC
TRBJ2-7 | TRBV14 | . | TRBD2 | CASSLTGGYEQYF | TGTGCCAGCAGCTTAACGGGGGGCTACGAGCAGTACTTC
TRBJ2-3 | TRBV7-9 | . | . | CASSLVTQRPPTDTQYF | TGTGCCAGCAGCTTAGTTACTCAGAGGCCTCCCACAGATACGCAGTATTTT
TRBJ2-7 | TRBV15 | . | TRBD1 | CATSKDRGYHEQYF | TGTGCCACCAGCAAGGACAGGGGGTATCACGAGCAGTACTTC
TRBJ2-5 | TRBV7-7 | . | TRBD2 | CASSSLAGVETQYF | TGTGCCAGCAGCTCTTTAGCGGGAGTGGAGACCCAGTACTTC
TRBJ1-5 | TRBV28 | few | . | CASTLAGSTYSNQPQHF | TGTGCCAGCACCCTAGCGGGGTCGACCTATAGCAATCAGCCCCAGCATTTT
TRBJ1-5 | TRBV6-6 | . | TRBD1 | CASSYFSGTGGQPQHF | TGTGCCAGCAGTTATTTCTCCGGGACAGGGGGTCAGCCCCAGCATTTT
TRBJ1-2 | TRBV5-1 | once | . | CASSGAPSNYGYTF | TGCGCCAGCAGCGGGGCCCCCTCTAACTATGGCTACACCTTC
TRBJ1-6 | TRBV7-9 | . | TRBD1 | CASSSGQGRSPLHF | TGTGCCAGCAGCTCGGGACAGGGGCGTTCACCCCTCCACTTT
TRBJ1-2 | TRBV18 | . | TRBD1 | CASSPPGQGGYTF | TGTGCCAGCTCACCACCGGGACAGGGTGGCTACACCTTC
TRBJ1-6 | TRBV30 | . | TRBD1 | CAWSVGDRVKSSPLHF | TGTGCCTGGAGTGTAGGGGACAGGGTTAAATCTTCACCCCTCCACTTT
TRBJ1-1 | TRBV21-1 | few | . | CASTIGGNTEAFF | TGTGCCAGCACCATTGGCGGGAACACTGAAGCTTTCTTT
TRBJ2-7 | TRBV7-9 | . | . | CASSLDGPYEQYF | TGTGCCAGCAGCTTAGACGGTCCCTACGAGCAGTACTTC
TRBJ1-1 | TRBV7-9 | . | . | CASSLALETNTEAFF | TGTGCCAGCAGCTTAGCGTTGGAGACCAACACTGAAGCTTTCTTT
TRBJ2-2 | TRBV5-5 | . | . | CASSLVGGNTGELFF | TGTGCCAGCAGCTTGGTGGGGGGGAACACCGGGGAGCTGTTTTTT
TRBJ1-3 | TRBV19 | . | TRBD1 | CASKTGGTGNTIYF | TGTGCCAGTAAGACAGGGGGAACTGGAAACACCATATATTTT
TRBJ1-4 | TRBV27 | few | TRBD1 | CASGETGTGYEKLFF | TGTGCCAGCGGCGAAACCGGGACAGGGTATGAAAAACTGTTTTTT
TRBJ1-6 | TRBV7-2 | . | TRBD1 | CASSYQTGPTNNSPLHF | TGTGCCAGCAGCTACCAGACAGGGCCTACGAATAATTCACCCCTCCACTTT
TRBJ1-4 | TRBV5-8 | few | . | CASSFGGANEKLFF | TGTGCCAGCAGCTTCGGGGGTGCTAATGAAAAACTGTTTTTT
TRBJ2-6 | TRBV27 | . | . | CASRTQVTGANVLTF | TGTGCCAGCAGAACGCAGGTAACTGGGGCCAACGTCCTGACTTTC
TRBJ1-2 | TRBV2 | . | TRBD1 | CARTSGTVLPQGYGYTF | TGTGCCAGAACGTCGGGGACAGTACTCCCCCAGGGCTATGGCTACACCTTC
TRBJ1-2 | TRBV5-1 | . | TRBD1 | CASSPGTVPANYGYTF | TGCGCCAGCAGCCCTGGGACAGTGCCAGCTAACTATGGCTACACCTTC
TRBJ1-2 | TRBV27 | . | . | CASGHWLRGASNYGYTF | TGTGCCAGCGGTCACTGGTTGCGGGGGGCCTCTAACTATGGCTACACCTTC
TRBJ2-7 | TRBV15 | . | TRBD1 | CATRGRTGSYEQYF | TGTGCCACCAGGGGGAGGACAGGGTCATACGAGCAGTACTTC
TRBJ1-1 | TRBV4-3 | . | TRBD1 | CASSPKGRDGTDQPYDHTEAFF | TGCGCCAGCAGCCCAAAGGGCCGGGACGGGACAGACCAGCCTTATGATCACACTGAAGCTTTCTTT
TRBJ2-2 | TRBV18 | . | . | CASSPSPGIGTGELFF | TGTGCCAGCTCACCAAGCCCAGGGATCGGCACCGGGGAGCTGTTTTTT
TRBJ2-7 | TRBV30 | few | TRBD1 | CAWKLQGAISYEQYF | TGTGCCTGGAAGCTTCAGGGGGCGATCTCCTACGAGCAGTACTTC
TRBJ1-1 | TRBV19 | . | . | CASSIWGSEAFF | TGTGCCAGTAGTATTTGGGGCAGTGAAGCTTTCTTT